The T cell receptor (beta chain) under discussion was sequenced for a study of cytomegalovirus exposure and HLA in healthy donors. Study results and caveats: Exclusion applied to some V segments, including TRBV6-2 and TRBV6-3, as they were indistinguishable. Across all donors, roughly uniform sequencing depth was an assumption of the presence/absence analyses.

This clone came up once. Its antigen remains unknown. Germline lookup yields CDR1 LNHDA and CDR2 SQIVND (reference sequence). CDR3 size: 13 residues. V shed 3 bases and J shed 8 bases, with 10 bases lying between them. Vbeta (60) and Jbeta (13) primers were used in the PCR. Assay: immunoSEQ multiplex PCR; the TCRdb copy retains only in-frame clones and omits some. This sample carries under 200,000 clones, approximately 77% of them seen once, and the ten largest clones take around 2.4%. The sample consisted of PBMCs. The receptor was derived from a female donor in good health and CMV-seronegative. This chain uses TRBV19 with TRBJ1-4, with D uncertain. DNA of the CDR3: TGTGCCAGTAGTATCGGTCTCGGGGAAAAACTGTTTTTT. Protein sequence: CASSIGLGEKLFF.